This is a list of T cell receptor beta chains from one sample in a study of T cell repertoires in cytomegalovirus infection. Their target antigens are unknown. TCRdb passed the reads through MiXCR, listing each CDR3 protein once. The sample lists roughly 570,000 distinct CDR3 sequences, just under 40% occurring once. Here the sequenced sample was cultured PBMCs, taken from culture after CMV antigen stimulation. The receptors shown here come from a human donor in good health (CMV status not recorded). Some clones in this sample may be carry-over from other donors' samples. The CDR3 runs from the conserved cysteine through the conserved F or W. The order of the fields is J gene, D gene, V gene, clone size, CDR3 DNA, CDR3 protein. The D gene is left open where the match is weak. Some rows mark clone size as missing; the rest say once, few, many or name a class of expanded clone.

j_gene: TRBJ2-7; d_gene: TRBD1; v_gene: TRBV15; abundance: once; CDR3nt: TGTGCCACCAGCAGGCCCGGACAGGGGAACTACGAGCAGTACTTC; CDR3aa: CATSRPGQGNYEQYF
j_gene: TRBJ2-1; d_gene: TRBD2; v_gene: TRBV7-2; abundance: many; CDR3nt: TGTGCCAGCAGCCAGGGACTAGCGGGAGGGGAGCAGTTCTTC; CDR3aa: CASSQGLAGGEQFF
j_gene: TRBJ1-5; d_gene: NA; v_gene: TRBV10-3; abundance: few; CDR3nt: TGTGCCATCATCGACACCGCCTGGACCGGATCTCAGCCCCAGCATTTT; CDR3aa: CAIIDTAWTGSQPQHF
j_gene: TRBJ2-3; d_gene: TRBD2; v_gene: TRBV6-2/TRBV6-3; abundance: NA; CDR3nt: TGTGCCAGCAGTTTAACGGCGGGAGTTGGTACAGATACGCAGTATTTT; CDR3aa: CASSLTAGVGTDTQYF
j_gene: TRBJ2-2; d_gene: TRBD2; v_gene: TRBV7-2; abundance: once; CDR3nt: TGTGCCAGCAGCCCTTTGACCGGACTAGCGGGAACCGGGGAGCTGTTTTTT; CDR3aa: CASSPLTGLAGTGELFF
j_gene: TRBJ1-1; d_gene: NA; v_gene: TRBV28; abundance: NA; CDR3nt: TGTGCCAGCAGTTTATTGGCGGGATCGGACACTGAAGCTTTCTTT; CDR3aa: CASSLLAGSDTEAFF
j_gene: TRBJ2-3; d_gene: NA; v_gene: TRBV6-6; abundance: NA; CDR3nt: TGTGCCAGCAGTTACTCGGGGGGGCTGAGAGGAGATACGCAGTATTTT; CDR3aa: CASSYSGGLRGDTQYF
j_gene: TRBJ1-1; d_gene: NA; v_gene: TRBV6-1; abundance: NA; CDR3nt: TGTGCCAGCAGTGAAAGAGAGGCTTATGAAGCTTTCTTT; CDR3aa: CASSEREAYEAFF
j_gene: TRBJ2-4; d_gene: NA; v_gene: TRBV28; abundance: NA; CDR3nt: TGTGCCAGCAGAAAGCGCATCACAGGGATTGGAGACATTCAGTACTTC; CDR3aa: CASRKRITGIGDIQYF
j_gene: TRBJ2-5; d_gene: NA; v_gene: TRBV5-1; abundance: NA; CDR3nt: TGCGCCAGCAGCTATGACAGCGCCTGGGCCCAAGAGACCCAGTACTTC; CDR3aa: CASSYDSAWAQETQYF
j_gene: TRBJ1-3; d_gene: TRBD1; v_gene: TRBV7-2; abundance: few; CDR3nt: TGTGCCAGCAGCCTCGGGACAGGACGCTCTGGAAACACCATATATTTT; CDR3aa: CASSLGTGRSGNTIYF
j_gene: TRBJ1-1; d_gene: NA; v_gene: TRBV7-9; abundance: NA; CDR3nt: TGTGCCAGCAGCTTATTGGGCAGTCTGAACACTGAAGCTTTCTTT; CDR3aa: CASSLLGSLNTEAFF
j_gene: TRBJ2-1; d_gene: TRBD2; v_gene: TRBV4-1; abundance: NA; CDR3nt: TGCGCCAGCAGCCAAACGGGGGGGAGCGCGTTCTTC; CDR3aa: CASSQTGGSAFF
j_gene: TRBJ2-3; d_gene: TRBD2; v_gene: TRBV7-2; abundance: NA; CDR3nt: TGTGCCAGCAGCTTAAGCCCTAGGCTAGCGGGGATCACAGATACGCAGTATTTT; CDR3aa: CASSLSPRLAGITDTQYF
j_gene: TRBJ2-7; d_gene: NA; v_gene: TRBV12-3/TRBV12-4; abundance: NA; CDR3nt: TGTGCCAGCAGTTTATCGTACTTCCACGAGCAGTACTTC; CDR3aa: CASSLSYFHEQYF
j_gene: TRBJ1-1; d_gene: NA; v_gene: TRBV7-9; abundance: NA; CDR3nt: TGTGCCAGCAGCTTAGTGAGTCGAACTGAAGCTTTCTTT; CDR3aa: CASSLVSRTEAFF
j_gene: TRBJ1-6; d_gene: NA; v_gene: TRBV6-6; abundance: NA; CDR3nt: TGTGCCAGCAGTTACCGGCAGGGGAGTTCACCCCTCCACTTT; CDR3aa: CASSYRQGSSPLHF
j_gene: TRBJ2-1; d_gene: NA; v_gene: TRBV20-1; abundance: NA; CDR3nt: TGCAGTGCTAGACCCCCGGGACTGGAAAACAATGAGCAGTTCTTC; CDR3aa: CSARPPGLENNEQFF
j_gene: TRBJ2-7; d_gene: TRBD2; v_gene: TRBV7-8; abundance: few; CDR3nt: TGTGCCAGCAGCTTAGGAAACCTGGGGGGGTACTCCTACGAGCAGTACTTC; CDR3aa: CASSLGNLGGYSYEQYF
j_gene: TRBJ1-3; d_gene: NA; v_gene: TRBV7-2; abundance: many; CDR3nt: TGTGCCAGCAGCCTCCGGGACTTCGGAAACACCATATATTTT; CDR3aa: CASSLRDFGNTIYF